A selection of T cell receptor beta chains follows, all from one sample in a study of T cells after yellow fever vaccination. MiXCR, run by TCRdb on the 5' RACE reads, gives a single entry per CDR3 protein. The profile shows 170,000 or so distinct CDR3 sequences, about 6% of them singletons. The material sequenced was CD4+ T cells sorted from PBMCs, taken on the day of the first yellow fever vaccination. The source is a man younger than 35 who received the YFV17D yellow fever vaccine. Each CDR3 is given with its conserved first and last residue. The D gene is left open where the match is weak. Not all rows give a size; the values are once, few, many and, for expanded clones, a class.

>TRBV6-5|TRBJ2-3|-|TRBD2
CASSYGSGSTDTQYF
TGTGCCAGCAGTTATGGTAGCGGGAGCACAGATACGCAGTATTTT
>TRBV5-1|TRBJ2-3|-|-
CASSNRGGSADTQYF
TGCGCCAGCAGTAATAGGGGGGGGTCTGCAGATACGCAGTATTTT
>TRBV5-1|TRBJ2-2|many|-
CASSLAFGGAANTGELFF
TGCGCCAGCAGCTTGGCGTTTGGGGGGGCCGCGAACACCGGGGAGCTGTTTTTT
>TRBV2|TRBJ2-4|many|-
CASSELTTRNIQYF
TGTGCCAGCAGTGAACTTACGACCCGTAACATTCAGTACTTC
>TRBV19|TRBJ2-5|-|TRBD1
CASSILGQGVFAETQYF
TGTGCCAGTAGTATCCTCGGACAGGGCGTTTTCGCAGAGACCCAGTACTTC
>TRBV19|TRBJ2-2|-|TRBD2
CASRPWRGDTGELFF
TGTGCCAGTAGGCCGTGGCGGGGGGACACCGGGGAGCTGTTTTTT
>TRBV20-1|TRBJ2-1|many|-
CSARLGNEQFF
TGCAGTGCCCGGCTGGGAAATGAGCAGTTCTTC
>TRBV7-3|TRBJ2-3|many|TRBD2
CASSRAGEDTQYF
TGTGCCAGCAGCCGTGCGGGGGAAGATACGCAGTATTTT
>TRBV12-3/TRBV12-4|TRBJ1-5|many|TRBD1
CASTLRDRDHQPQHF
TGTGCCAGCACACTCCGGGACAGGGACCATCAGCCCCAGCATTTT
>TRBV18|TRBJ2-3|few|-
CASSPGMGRRTDTQYF
TGTGCCAGCTCACCAGGGATGGGACGCCGCACAGATACGCAGTATTTT
>TRBV4-1|TRBJ1-6|many|-
CASSQDLGGSEFRSPLHF
TGCGCCAGCAGCCAAGATCTCGGCGGATCTGAGTTTCGCTCACCCCTCCACTTT
>TRBV11-2|TRBJ2-5|many|-
CASRRGAVGAQYF
TGTGCCAGCAGGCGAGGGGCAGTTGGGGCCCAGTACTTC
>TRBV2|TRBJ1-6|many|-
CASKTDSHNSPLHF
TGTGCCAGCAAGACCGACAGCCATAATTCACCCCTCCACTTT
>TRBV6-5|TRBJ1-4|few|-
CASSYQIGTTSEKLFF
TGTGCCAGCAGTTACCAAATCGGGACAACATCTGAAAAACTGTTTTTT
>TRBV12-3/TRBV12-4|TRBJ2-3|many|-
CASSFDGTDTQYF
TGTGCCAGCAGTTTCGACGGGACAGATACGCAGTATTTT
>TRBV5-4|TRBJ2-3|many|TRBD1
CASSRDRAVDTQYF
TGTGCCAGCAGCCGGGACAGGGCTGTAGATACGCAGTATTTT